The source of this T cell receptor (beta chain) is a study of Ad26.COV2.S vaccination and SARS-CoV-2 variants. Study-level information: Donor joined the COV1001 Ad26.COV2.S trial arm. Intramuscular Ad26.COV2.S at 5x10^10 or 1x10^11 viral particles.

Germline V CDR1 and CDR2: SGDLS, YYNGEE. J lost 4 bases, V lost 3 bases, and 7 bases had no gene match. The CDR3 runs 15 residues. Noted treatment: some 20 received Ad26.COV2.S at low or high dose, single or two shots; about five received placebo; per-sample allocation not given. Samples analyzed were those drawn on day 63 after the first vaccine or placebo injection. Some clones are missing from TCRdb's copy, which holds only in-frame ones; the method was immunoSEQ multiplex PCR. There are about 480,000 clones in the sample; approximately 90% occur only once, and roughly 13% lies in the top ten. The source was peripheral blood, collected in a trial of Ad26.COV2.S vaccine versus placebo. This rearrangement joins TRBV9 to TRBJ2-1; 7 nucleotides line up with TRBD2. The clonotype originates from a person between 18 and 65 years old who received the Ad26.COV2.S COVID-19 vaccine or a placebo. CDR3 in amino acids: CASSAVAGKYNEQFF. CDR3 coding DNA: TGTGCCAGCAGCGCCGTAGCGGGCAAGTACAATGAGCAGTTCTTC. Drawing the rest from reference TRBV9 and TRBJ2-1, the complete variable domain is DSGVTQTPKHLITATGQRVTLRCSPRSGDLSVYWYQQSLDQGLQFLIQYYNGEERAKGNILERFSAQQFPDLHSELNLSSLELGDSALYFCASSAVAGKYNEQFFGPGTRLTVL.